The 5 T cell receptor beta chains in this list originate from one sample, sequenced in a study of Ad26.COV2.S vaccination and SARS-CoV-2 variants. Treatment described: 15 to 20 received Ad26.COV2.S at low or high dose, single or two shots; several received placebo; per-sample allocation not given. On day 63 after the first injection, vaccine and placebo recipients gave samples. Some clones are missing from TCRdb's copy, which holds only in-frame ones; the method was immunoSEQ multiplex PCR. The sample lists 440,000 or so clones; 80% to 90% were seen once. Specimen: peripheral blood, collected in a trial of Ad26.COV2.S vaccine versus placebo. All receptors derive from a person aged 18 to 65 who received the Ad26.COV2.S COVID-19 vaccine or a placebo.

The gene calls are TRBV5-1 and TRBJ2-5, with 8 positions matching TRBD1. With V trimmed by 2 bases and J by 8 bases, 11 bases remained unmatched. The CDR3 sequence is 15 residues long. Germline V gives CDR1 SGHRS, CDR2 YFSETQ. CDR3 residues: CASSLGTGASITQYF. The CDR3, as DNA: TGCGCCAGCAGCTTAGGGACAGGCGCTAGTATTACCCAGTACTTC.

V gene TRBV13 combines with J gene TRBJ2-7; 12 nucleotides line up with TRBD2. This CDR3 has 16 residues. V gave up 2 bases and J gave up 4 bases; unmatched junction bases: 6. Germline lookup yields CDR1 PRHDT and CDR2 FYEKMQ (reference sequence). The CDR3 region is CASSLMTSGSMYEQYF. As DNA, the CDR3 is TGTGCCAGCAGCTTAATGACTAGCGGGAGTATGTACGAGCAGTACTTC. The whole variable domain, filled in from reference TRBV13 and TRBJ2-7, reads AAGVIQSPRHLIKEKRETATLKCYPIPRHDTVYWYQQGPGQDPQFLISFYEKMQSDKGSIPDRFSAQQFSDYHSELNMSSLELGDSALYFCASSLMTSGSMYEQYFGPGTRLTVT.

The chain employs TRBV3-1 (or the pseudogene TRBV3-2) and TRBJ1-1; 8 bases match TRBD1. CDR3 length equals 15 residues. Germline-derived CDR1 and CDR2 are LGHDT and YNNKEL (reference sequence). Unmatched junction bases numbered 10, after V lost 0 bases and J lost 10 bases. CDR3 sequence: CASSQDLGSGGLAFF. As DNA, the CDR3 is TGTGCCAGCAGCCAAGATCTTGGGTCAGGGGGCCTAGCTTTCTTT.

The gene calls are TRBV28 and TRBJ1-1; 7 nucleotides align to TRBD1. V gave up 5 bases and J gave up 5 bases; unmatched junction bases: 11. Germline CDR1 and CDR2: MDHEN and SYDVKM. This CDR3 has 15 residues. CDR3 loop: CASSGNDRVSTEAFF. The CDR3 DNA reads TGTGCCAGCAGTGGCAACGACAGGGTTTCAACTGAAGCTTTCTTT.

The chain recombines TRBV27 with TRBJ2-2; 7 nucleotides agree with TRBD1. The CDR3 is 17 amino acids. Trimming cost V 7 bases and J 4 bases; bases outside gene matches: 15. Germline CDR1 and CDR2: MNHEY and SMNVEV (reference sequence). Here the CDR3 DNA reads TGTGCCAGCAACAAGGGGGCGGTTTCGACTTTCACCGGGGAGCTGTTTTTT. Protein: CASNKGAVSTFTGELFF.